These 25 T cell receptor beta chains originate from one sample sequenced in a study of CD4 T cells in relation to SARS-CoV-2 and coronaviruses. Sequenced by immunoSEQ multiplex PCR; TCRdb stores in-frame clones only, minus some. The sample consists of 35,000 to 40,000 clones, roughly 90% of them appearing once. The sequencing input was memory CD4+ T cells from PBMCs. These receptors were collected from an adult with COVID-19.

The chain has TRBV9 and TRBJ2-1, with a tentative D call TRBD1 (6 bases). Germline V CDR1 and CDR2: SGDLS, YYNGEE. Trimming removed 5 bases from V and 0 bases from J, with 12 bases in between. This CDR3 contains 15 residues. CDR3 in DNA: TGTGCCAGCAGTATAACAGGGATCTCCTACAATGAGCAGTTCTTC. This codes for CASSITGISYNEQFF.

The V call is TRBV20-1, the J call TRBJ1-4; D perhaps matches TRBD1 (6 bases). The germline gives CDR1 DFQATT, CDR2 SNEGSKA (reference sequence). CDR3 length: 16 residues. With 3 bases removed from V and 5 bases from J, the gap between germline ends came to 19 bases. The CDR3 region is CSASGLGGAQNEKLFF. The CDR3 nucleotides read TGCAGTGCTAGTGGGCTTGGGGGGGCGCAAAATGAAAAACTGTTTTTT.

Only one count was recorded for this clone. The CDR3 region is CASSLEGLEAFF. CDR3 nucleotide sequence: TGTGCCAGCAGTTTAGAGGGCCTGGAGGCTTTCTTT. The chain recombines TRBV12-3 or TRBV12-4 with TRBJ1-1; D remains ambiguous. CDR3 size: 12 residues. V was shortened by 1 base and J by 11 bases, with 11 bases between the two germline ends.

The chain uses TRBV6-5 and TRBJ1-6; D is perhaps TRBD1 (5 bases). Per the germline V gene, CDR1 is MNHEY and CDR2 is SVGAGI. The CDR3 length is 13 residues. Trimming removed 6 bases from V and 4 bases from J, with 7 bases in between. CDR3 in amino acids: CASRTAYNSPLHF. For the CDR3, the DNA is TGTGCCAGCAGGACAGCGTATAATTCACCCCTCCACTTT.

This clone showed up just once. This chain uses TRBV2 with TRBJ2-3; TRBD2 matches at 8 bases. Germline trimming cut 6 bases from V and 5 bases from J; bases unmatched to any gene: 7. Per the germline V gene, CDR1 is SNHLY and CDR2 is FYNNEI. This CDR3 spans 14 amino acids. CDR3 sequence reads: CASRPGRGGDTQYF. DNA of the CDR3: TGTGCCAGCAGACCGGGACGGGGGGGAGATACGCAGTATTTT.

This clone was seen more than once but under ten times. The chain has TRBV9 and TRBJ2-5; TRBD1 matches 8 bases. V trimming: 3 bases; J trimming: 4 bases; junction bases outside the gene matches: 11. The CDR3 spans 16 residues. Germline CDR1 reads SGDLS; CDR2 reads YYNGEE. CDR3 region: CASSDDRTGWPETQYF. CDR3 coding DNA: TGTGCCAGCAGCGATGACCGGACAGGGTGGCCAGAGACCCAGTACTTC.

J is TRBJ2-6 and V is TRBV6-6; D may match TRBD1 or TRBD2 (5 bases each). V gave up 2 bases and J gave up 4 bases, with 9 bases separating them. CDR3 size: 15 residues. Per the germline V gene, CDR1 is MNHNY and CDR2 is SVGAGI (reference sequence). In nucleotides, the CDR3 is TGTGCCAGCAGTTACGAGGGACCCGGGGCCAACGTCCTGACTTTC. This sequence encodes CASSYEGPGANVLTF.

This sequence joins TRBV5-4 and TRBJ2-2, with TRBD2 matching over 11 bases. Looked up from germline, CDR1 is SGHNT and CDR2 is YYREEE (reference sequence). The CDR3 is 17 amino acids. The trim removed 0 bases at V and 2 bases at J, leaving 3 bases unmatched. CDR3: CASSLELAGANTGELFF. CDR3 DNA: TGTGCCAGCAGCTTGGAACTAGCGGGGGCCAACACCGGGGAGCTGTTTTTT.

The chain couples TRBV13 to TRBJ1-1; 7 bases map to TRBD1. V lost 5 bases, J lost 1 base, and 4 bases stayed unmatched. Germline CDR1 is PRHDT and CDR2 is FYEKMQ (reference sequence). The CDR3 runs 14 residues. CDR3 protein: CASSITGANTEAFF. DNA for the CDR3: TGTGCCAGCAGCATCACAGGGGCGAACACTGAAGCTTTCTTT. Combining the CDR3 with reference TRBV13 and TRBJ1-1 gives the whole variable domain AAGVIQSPRHLIKEKRETATLKCYPIPRHDTVYWYQQGPGQDPQFLISFYEKMQSDKGSIPDRFSAQQFSDYHSELNMSSLELGDSALYFCASSITGANTEAFFGQGTRLTVV.

The CDR3 is CASINGVSNQPQHF. CDR3 coding DNA: TGTGCCAGCATAAATGGGGTTAGCAATCAGCCCCAGCATTTT. The chain joins TRBV28 to TRBJ1-5, with no clear D. Germline assignment: CDR1 MDHEN and CDR2 SYDVKM. V was pared by 7 bases and J by 0 bases, with 10 bases between. The CDR3 is 14 residues long.

This clone was seen a single time. The chain couples TRBV4-1 to TRBJ1-2, with 8 positions matching TRBD1. J gave up 6 bases and V 2 bases, and 5 bases lay outside the gene matches. Germline loops: CDR1 MGHRA, CDR2 YSYEKL. The CDR3 is 14 residues long. CDR3 loop: CASSQPDRVNGYTF. CDR3 bases: TGCGCCAGCAGCCAACCGGACAGGGTGAATGGCTACACCTTC.

The chain is built from TRBV12-3 or TRBV12-4 and TRBJ1-2; D uncertain. With 3 bases removed from V and 6 bases from J, the gap between germline ends came to 11 bases. The CDR3 loop spans 13 amino acids. The CDR3 here is CASSLDYQDGYTF. The CDR3 DNA is TGTGCCAGCAGTTTGGACTACCAGGATGGCTACACCTTC.

This chain links TRBV4-1 with TRBJ2-7, with a possible D match to TRBD2 (6 bases). V shed 0 bases and J shed 0 bases, with 9 bases lying between them. CDR1 and CDR2 (germline): MGHRA, YSYEKL. The CDR3 runs to 15 residues. In DNA, the CDR3 is TGCGCCAGCAGCCAAGATCGGGGGTTCTCCTACGAGCAGTACTTC. Its protein product is CASSQDRGFSYEQYF.

Written as DNA, the CDR3 is TGTGCTACCGGTCCGGTCACAGATACGCAGTATTTT. Amino acids: CATGPVTDTQYF. The chain has TRBV7-7 and TRBJ2-3; D unresolved. CDR1 is SSHAT, CDR2 FNYEAQ, per germline (reference sequence). CDR3 length: 12 amino acids.

The chain carries TRBV27 and TRBJ2-3; D not certain. The CDR3 consists of 12 residues. The V gene lost 3 bases and the J gene lost 6 bases, with 7 bases spanning the gap. Germline V gene data show CDR1 as MNHEY and CDR2 as SMNVEV (reference sequence). As DNA, the CDR3 is TGTGCCAGCAGTTTTTACCCGGATACGCAGTATTTT. It translates to CASSFYPDTQYF.

This chain links TRBV9 with TRBJ1-2; 7 bases are shared with TRBD1. The CDR3 runs to 13 residues. The V gene's germline CDR1 is SGDLS and CDR2 YYNGEE. J was trimmed by 4 bases and V by 6 bases; bases with no gene match: 6. CDR3 loop: CASNPGGTYGYTF. Here the CDR3 DNA reads TGTGCCAGCAACCCAGGGGGTACCTATGGCTACACCTTC. The variable domain in full, with the rest retrieved from reference TRBV9 and TRBJ1-2, is DSGVTQTPKHLITATGQRVTLRCSPRSGDLSVYWYQQSLDQGLQFLIQYYNGEERAKGNILERFSAQQFPDLHSELNLSSLELGDSALYFCASNPGGTYGYTFGSGTRLTVV.

The rearrangement joins TRBV7-9 to TRBJ1-1; 12 bases agree with TRBD1. V was clipped by 2 bases and J by 6 bases; unmatched bases: 10. The germline gives CDR1 SEHNR, CDR2 FQNEAQ (reference sequence). The CDR3 contains 17 residues. The DNA of the CDR3 is TGTGCCAGCAGCTTACCCGGGACAGGGGGCGCGAGTGCTGAAGCTTTCTTT. Protein product: CASSLPGTGGASAEAFF.

Only one count was recorded for this clone. This chain connects TRBV3-1 (or the pseudogene TRBV3-2) to TRBJ2-3; D is undetermined. V gave up 6 bases and J gave up 0 bases, with 7 bases separating them. This CDR3 is 13 amino acids long. Looked up from germline, CDR1 is LGHDT and CDR2 is YNNKEL (reference sequence). This CDR3 reads CASSLFSTDTQYF. In nucleotides, the CDR3 is TGTGCCAGCAGTCTATTTAGCACAGATACGCAGTATTTT.

The chain joins TRBV6-5 to TRBJ2-1; 9 positions agree with TRBD2. Trimming took 5 bases from V and 5 from J; bases not matched to a gene: 7. CDR1 and CDR2 from the germline V gene are MNHEY and SVGAGI. This CDR3 has 15 residues. Here the CDR3 reads CASSPKTSGDNEQFF. The CDR3 coding sequence is TGTGCCAGCAGTCCCAAGACTAGCGGAGACAATGAGCAGTTCTTC.

This chain uses TRBV19 with TRBJ2-5, with 11 bases fitting TRBD2. This CDR3 region has 17 residues. Germline V CDR1 and CDR2: LNHDA, SQIVND (reference sequence). J was trimmed by 2 bases and V by 2 bases; bases with no gene match: 7. CDR3 in amino acids: CASSIFRLAGGQETQYF. In DNA, the CDR3 is TGTGCCAGTAGTATATTTCGGCTAGCGGGGGGTCAAGAGACCCAGTACTTC.

This clone showed up just once. V is TRBV25-1 and J is TRBJ2-2; D possibly corresponds to TRBD2 (6 bases). In germline, CDR1 is MGHDK, CDR2 SYGVNS. The CDR3 is 13 amino acids. V lost 6 bases and J lost 7, with 12 bases in between. The CDR3 loop is CASSLGGVGELFF. CDR3 coding DNA: TGTGCCAGCAGCCTGGGGGGAGTCGGGGAGCTGTTTTTT.

The chain uses TRBV7-2 and TRBJ2-7, with D unclear. Germline lookup yields CDR1 SGHTA and CDR2 FQGNSA. Between the trimmed V and J ends, which lost 2 bases and 2 bases, there was a span of 13 bases. The CDR3 has 15 amino acids. CDR3 sequence: CASSLPGQSPYEQYF. CDR3 sequence (DNA): TGTGCCAGCAGCTTACCGGGTCAAAGCCCCTACGAGCAGTACTTC.

This sequence joins TRBV19 and TRBJ1-3; 9 bases are shared with TRBD1. The CDR3 runs 15 residues. V lost 10 bases, J lost 0 bases, and 7 bases stayed unmatched. Looked up from germline, CDR1 is LNHDA and CDR2 is SQIVND (reference sequence). The CDR3, as DNA: TGTGCCACAAGGGACAGGGCGGCCTCTGGAAACACCATATATTTT. Translating gives CATRDRAASGNTIYF.

This clone was observed once. The chain carries TRBV10-3 and TRBJ2-2; perhaps TRBD1 as D (5 bases). V was shortened by 6 bases and J by 5 bases, with 16 bases between the two germline ends. The length of the CDR3 is 15 residues. Germline assignment: CDR1 ENHRY and CDR2 SYGVKD. The DNA of the CDR3 is TGTGCCATCAGCCCCCAGGGATCGGTTACCGGGGAGCTGTTTTTT. This encodes CAISPQGSVTGELFF.

V gene TRBV5-1 combines with J gene TRBJ1-3, with D unresolved. V was shortened by 0 bases and J by 0 bases, with 7 bases between the two germline ends. CDR1 and CDR2 (germline): SGHRS, YFSETQ. CDR3 length: 15 amino acids. The CDR3 bases are TGCGCCAGCAGCTTGGTCGCGGGCTCTGGAAACACCATATATTTT. Its protein product is CASSLVAGSGNTIYF.